What follows are 32 T cell receptor beta chains derived from one specimen sequenced in a study of OX40 agonist ivuxolimab in advanced cancers. The assay was immunoSEQ multiplex PCR, and TCRdb's table has in-frame clones only and misses some. Of about 34,000 clones in the sample, around nine tenths were seen once. This specimen consisted of CD4+ or CD8+ T cells sorted from blood, obtained in a trial of the OX40 agonist ivuxolimab. The receptors derive from an adult with an advanced solid tumor such as melanoma, head and neck, liver or kidney cancer.

The chain combines TRBV7-6 with TRBJ1-1; no firm D call. Per germline, CDR1 SGHVS and CDR2 FNYEAQ. This CDR3 is 14 amino acids long. V lost 1 base, J lost 0 bases, and 6 bases lay in between. Here the CDR3 DNA reads TGTGCCAGCAGCTTAGACGGGGTGAACACTGAAGCTTTCTTT. Translating it yields CASSLDGVNTEAFF.

The chain is built from TRBV11-2 and TRBJ2-5, with D perhaps matching TRBD2 (5 bases). Germline V gene lookup returns CDR1 SGHAT and CDR2 FQNNGV. Trimming took off 5 bases at V and 1 base at J, with 11 bases between the two ends. The CDR3 spans 14 residues. In DNA form, the CDR3 reads TGTGCCAGCAGCAAACTAGTGTCCCAAGAGACCCAGTACTTC. It translates to CASSKLVSQETQYF.

The rearrangement joins TRBV7-8 to TRBJ2-7; the match to TRBD2 covers 14 bases. The CDR3 consists of 18 residues. Per the germline V gene, CDR1 is SGHVS and CDR2 is FQNEAQ. V was pared by 0 bases and J by 4 bases, with 8 bases of the junction left unmatched. The CDR3 region has the DNA TGTGCCAGCAGCTTAGCTACCGGACTAGCGGGAGGACTTTACGAGCAGTACTTC. Amino acid sequence: CASSLATGLAGGLYEQYF.

The CDR3 region has the DNA TGTGCCAGTAGTATCGGGAGTGTCTCCGGGGAGCTGTTTTTT. Protein sequence: CASSIGSVSGELFF. The chain is built from TRBV19 and TRBJ2-2, with D possibly being TRBD2 (6 bases). V lost 3 bases and J 6 bases, leaving 11 bases between the germline ends. Germline lookup yields CDR1 LNHDA and CDR2 SQIVND (reference sequence). The CDR3 has 14 residues.

This CDR3 reads CASSLGQFYGYTF. Here the CDR3 DNA reads TGTGCCAGCAGCCTCGGACAGTTCTATGGCTACACCTTC. The rearrangement uses TRBV28 and TRBJ1-2; D perhaps matches TRBD1 (6 bases). The CDR3 totals 13 residues. CDR1 MDHEN and CDR2 SYDVKM come from the germline V gene. The germline V and J ends were trimmed by 6 bases and 4 bases, with 12 bases remaining between them.

This clone rates as medium-sized (0.01 to 0.1%). V is TRBV7-9 and J is TRBJ1-2, with 10 bases lining up with TRBD1. Germline loops: CDR1 SEHNR, CDR2 FQNEAQ (reference sequence). The ends lost 5 bases at V and 6 bases at J; junction bases unmatched: 9. The CDR3 loop spans 15 amino acids. The CDR3 region is CASSLQRQGADGYTF. For the CDR3, the DNA is TGTGCCAGCAGCCTCCAAAGACAGGGGGCGGATGGCTACACCTTC.

The V and J genes are TRBV6-6 and TRBJ1-1, with 9 nucleotides matching TRBD1. Germline CDR1 MNHNY, CDR2 SVGAGI (reference sequence). With V trimmed by 7 bases and J by 3 bases, 9 bases remained unmatched. The CDR3 consists of 15 residues. CDR3 DNA sequence: TGTGCCAGCACCCCCCGGGGACAGGGATACACTGAAGCTTTCTTT. Translation: CASTPRGQGYTEAFF.

The chain recombines TRBV6-1 with TRBJ2-7; unclear D gene. This CDR3 comprises 15 residues. CDR1 and CDR2 from the germline V gene are MNHNS and SASEGT. V was trimmed by 5 bases and J by 0 bases, leaving 14 bases between them. CDR3 nucleotide sequence: TGTGCCAGCAGTAAACTACAGTGGACCTCCTACGAGCAGTACTTC. Translated: CASSKLQWTSYEQYF.

This chain uses TRBV11-2 with TRBJ1-2; 7 nucleotides line up with TRBD1. Trimming removed 1 base from V and 3 bases from J; junction bases left unmatched: 11. The germline gives CDR1 SGHAT, CDR2 FQNNGV. CDR3 size: 17 residues. The CDR3 bases are TGTGCCAGCAGCTTAGCGTACCGGGACAGTCGATACTATGGCTACACCTTC. It codes for CASSLAYRDSRYYGYTF. The whole variable domain, filled in from reference TRBV11-2 and TRBJ1-2, reads EAGVAQSPRYKIIEKRQSVAFWCNPISGHATLYWYQQILGQGPKLLIQFQNNGVVDDSQLPKDRFSAERLKGVDSTLKIQPAKLEDSAVYLCASSLAYRDSRYYGYTFGSGTRLTVV.

The rearrangement links TRBV6-5 to TRBJ2-7; D unclear. The CDR3 is made up of 13 amino acids. From germline, CDR1 is MNHEY and CDR2 SVGAGI. With 3 bases removed from V and 3 bases from J, the gap between germline ends came to 9 bases. Here the CDR3 reads CASSYETSYEQYF. CDR3 nucleotide sequence: TGTGCCAGCAGTTATGAAACGAGCTACGAGCAGTACTTC.

CDR3: CASSLDGPLRKLFF. The CDR3 DNA sequence: TGTGCCAGCAGCTTAGATGGACCATTACGAAAACTGTTTTTT. The V gene is TRBV11-2, the J gene TRBJ1-4; D not resolved. Trimming pared 0 bases from V and 10 bases from J, leaving 12 bases between. The CDR3 length is 14 residues. The germline V gene has CDR1 SGHAT and CDR2 FQNNGV.

This clone appeared a single time. The chain employs TRBV2 and TRBJ1-3, with 7 bases that match TRBD1. The CDR3 runs to 16 residues. Losses at the gene ends were 6 bases for V and 0 bases for J; bases not matched to a gene: 8. The germline gives CDR1 SNHLY, CDR2 FYNNEI. CDR3 coding DNA: TGTGCCAGCAGCCAGACAGGGCTCATCTCTGGAAACACCATATATTTT. Protein: CASSQTGLISGNTIYF.

CDR3 sequence (DNA): TGTGCCAGCAAGACCGTTCAATCTATCGCGCCCTTTGATGGCTACACCTTC. This translates into CASKTVQSIAPFDGYTF. The rearrangement joins TRBV28 to TRBJ1-2; D ambiguous. The CDR3 is made up of 17 amino acids. Per germline, CDR1 MDHEN and CDR2 SYDVKM. With 7 bases removed from V and 6 bases from J, the gap between germline ends came to 27 bases.

This clone was counted a single time. V gene TRBV30 combines with J gene TRBJ2-5; TRBD2 matches 11 bases. Trimming removed 7 bases from V and 5 bases from J; junction bases left unmatched: 6. The germline V gene encodes CDR1 GTSNPN and CDR2 SVGIG (reference sequence). This CDR3 is built from 13 residues. CDR3 in amino acids: CAFISGREETQYF. In DNA, the CDR3 is TGTGCCTTTATTAGCGGGAGGGAGGAGACCCAGTACTTC. The full variable domain, completed using reference TRBV30 and TRBJ2-5, is SQTIHQWPATLVQPVGSPLSLECTVEGTSNPNLYWYRQAAGRGLQLLFYSVGIGQISSEVPQNLSASRPQDRQFILSSKKLLLSDSGFYLCAFISGREETQYFGPGTRLLVL.

The CDR3 DNA is TGTGCCAGCAGTCCCCGACAGTATAATTCACCCCTCCACTTT. Its translation is CASSPRQYNSPLHF. The chain uses TRBV28 and TRBJ1-6; D possibly corresponds to TRBD1 (5 bases). Trimming removed 5 bases at V and 4 bases at J, with 9 bases between. The CDR3 runs 14 residues. The V gene's germline CDR1 is MDHEN and CDR2 SYDVKM.

The V call is TRBV7-2, the J call TRBJ1-3; no definite D call. The CDR3 covers 13 residues. V dropped 4 bases and J dropped 4 bases, with 8 bases sitting between them. Germline loops: CDR1 SGHTA, CDR2 FQGNSA. Here the CDR3 reads CASSSGPGNTIYF. Here the CDR3 DNA reads TGTGCCAGCAGCTCGGGTCCAGGAAACACCATATATTTT.

The chain's CDR3 is CASRAPGRLAEQFF. The CDR3 coding sequence is TGTGCCAGCAGGGCTCCGGGACGGCTAGCCGAGCAGTTCTTC. The V call is TRBV6-5, the J call TRBJ2-1; D may match TRBD1 or TRBD2 (5 bases each). Germline V gene sequence: CDR1 MNHEY, CDR2 SVGAGI. V lost 6 bases to trimming and J lost 10 bases, with 19 bases between them. CDR3 length: 14 residues.

This clone was recorded once. This chain uses TRBV5-8 with TRBJ2-7; no firm D call. The CDR3 runs 9 residues. From germline, CDR1 is SGHTS and CDR2 YDEGEE. Trimming shortened V by 3 bases and J by 5 bases, and 0 bases separated the two germline ends. As DNA, the CDR3 is TGTGCCAGCAGCTACGAGCAGTACTTC. Amino acid sequence: CASSYEQYF.

The chain combines TRBV11-2 with TRBJ1-1, with 8 bases lining up with TRBD1. Trimming took 3 bases from V and 10 from J; bases not matched to a gene: 7. CDR1 is SGHAT, CDR2 FQNNGV, per germline. CDR3 length: 13 amino acids. The CDR3 DNA follows: TGTGCCAGCAGCTTTGACAGGGGAGGGAGAGCTTTCTTT. Amino acid sequence: CASSFDRGGRAFF. The full variable domain, completed using reference TRBV11-2 and TRBJ1-1, is EAGVAQSPRYKIIEKRQSVAFWCNPISGHATLYWYQQILGQGPKLLIQFQNNGVVDDSQLPKDRFSAERLKGVDSTLKIQPAKLEDSAVYLCASSFDRGGRAFFGQGTRLTVV.

A word on this clone: Germline and junction disagree at one end, which may indicate a read error. The V call is TRBV7-7, the J call TRBJ1-3, with unresolved D. The CDR3 extends over 14 amino acids. Per the germline V gene, CDR1 is SSHAT and CDR2 is FNYEAQ (reference sequence). The CDR3 sequence is CASSHPKGGNTIYF. Written as DNA, the CDR3 is TGTGCTAGCAGCCACCCAAAGGGAGGAAACACCATATATTTT.

This clone has a single count. CDR3 in amino acids: CAISAEVTDTQYF. The CDR3 coding sequence is TGTGCCATCAGTGCAGAGGTCACAGATACGCAGTATTTT. The rearrangement joins TRBV10-3 to TRBJ2-3, with D unclear. The CDR3 sequence is 13 residues long. Germline lookup yields CDR1 ENHRY and CDR2 SYGVKD. Between the trimmed V and J ends, which lost 4 bases and 2 bases, there was a span of 7 bases.

The J gene is TRBJ2-3, the V gene TRBV19; D assignment may be TRBD1 or TRBD2 (6 bases each). V gave up 6 bases and J gave up 5 bases, with 15 bases separating them. The CDR3 contains 14 residues. The germline gives CDR1 LNHDA, CDR2 SQIVND (reference sequence). Here the CDR3 reads CASRRDTGIDTQYF. The DNA for the CDR3 is TGTGCCAGTAGGCGGGACACGGGGATAGATACGCAGTATTTT.

V gene TRBV29-1 combines with J gene TRBJ2-7; TRBD1 aligns across 7 bases. The ends lost 6 bases at V and 4 bases at J; junction bases unmatched: 12. The CDR3 extends over 14 amino acids. The germline CDR1 and CDR2 sequences are SQVTM and ANQGSEA. The CDR3 protein is CSVAYLTGSYEQYF. As DNA, the CDR3 is TGCAGCGTCGCCTACTTGACAGGGTCATACGAGCAGTACTTC.

V gene TRBV6-1 combines with J gene TRBJ1-4, with no clear D. V lost 7 bases and J lost 0, with 9 bases in between. This CDR3 has 14 residues. In germline, CDR1 is MNHNS, CDR2 SASEGT. The CDR3 reads CASMRPATNEKLFF. The CDR3 bases are TGTGCCAGCATGAGACCCGCAACTAATGAAAAACTGTTTTTT.

This rearrangement joins TRBV7-2 to TRBJ2-5; the D gene is possibly TRBD1 (5 bases). Between the trimmed V and J ends, which lost 5 bases and 1 base, there was a span of 11 bases. CDR1 is SGHTA and CDR2 is FQGNSA in the germline V gene. The CDR3 spans 14 residues. The CDR3 sequence is CASSPRVPQETQYF. Here the CDR3 DNA reads TGTGCCAGCAGCCCCAGGGTCCCCCAAGAGACCCAGTACTTC. The variable domain in full, completed from reference TRBV7-2 and TRBJ2-5, reads GAGVSQSPSNKVTEKGKDVELRCDPISGHTALYWYRQSLGQGLEFLIYFQGNSAPDKSGLPSDRFSAERTGGSVSTLTIQRTQQEDSAVYLCASSPRVPQETQYFGPGTRLLVL.

Here the CDR3 DNA reads TGTGCCAGCAGCCAAGACTTGAACACCGGGGAGCTGTTTTTT. Translating it yields CASSQDLNTGELFF. The V and J genes are TRBV13 and TRBJ2-2; D unresolved. The CDR3 sequence is 14 residues long. V was pared by 5 bases and J by 1 base, with 8 bases between. In germline, CDR1 is PRHDT, CDR2 FYEKMQ (reference sequence). Full variable domain (outside the CDR3, taken from reference TRBV13 and TRBJ2-2): AAGVIQSPRHLIKEKRETATLKCYPIPRHDTVYWYQQGPGQDPQFLISFYEKMQSDKGSIPDRFSAQQFSDYHSELNMSSLELGDSALYFCASSQDLNTGELFFGEGSRLTVL.

The chain has TRBV19 and TRBJ1-6; D unclear. This CDR3 spans 18 amino acids. Between the trimmed V and J ends, which lost 5 bases and 0 bases, there was a span of 17 bases. Germline V gives CDR1 LNHDA, CDR2 SQIVND (reference sequence). CDR3 DNA sequence: TGTGCCAGTAGTTTCGAACGGACGTTTAGCTCCTATAATTCACCCCTCCACTTT. It is translated as CASSFERTFSSYNSPLHF.

V and J are TRBV29-1 and TRBJ1-4; D is unresolved. Germline V gene lookup returns CDR1 SQVTM and CDR2 ANQGSEA. Trimming removed 7 bases at V and 8 bases at J, with 14 bases between. The CDR3 extends over 12 amino acids. CDR3 in DNA: TGCAGCGGGACGGCCGCGGGAGAAAAACTGTTTTTT. Residues: CSGTAAGEKLFF. Variable domain in full (rest from reference TRBV29-1 and TRBJ1-4): SAVISQKPSRDICQRGTSLTIQCQVDSQVTMMFWYRQQPGQSLTLIATANQGSEATYESGFVIDKFPISRPNLTFSTLTVSNMSPEDSSIYLCSGTAAGEKLFFGSGTQLSVL.

The CDR3 DNA sequence: TGTGCCAGCAGTCTAAACTATGGCTACACCTTC. This translates into CASSLNYGYTF. This rearrangement joins TRBV27 to TRBJ1-2, with no clear D. Germline V gene lookup returns CDR1 MNHEY and CDR2 SMNVEV (reference sequence). With 5 bases removed from V and 2 bases from J, the gap between germline ends came to 3 bases. CDR3 length: 11 amino acids.

The rearrangement joins TRBV7-2 to TRBJ1-3; the D is unclear. The CDR3 length is 17 residues. With 1 base removed from V and 1 base from J, the gap between germline ends came to 14 bases. Germline CDR1 reads SGHTA; CDR2 reads FQGNSA. CDR3 nucleotides: TGTGCCAGCAGCTTAGGGCCTCCGGGGATATCTGGAAACACCATATATTTT. It is translated as CASSLGPPGISGNTIYF.

The chain employs TRBV21-1 and TRBJ1-2; the table's D call, TRBD1, has no DNA check behind it. TRBV21-1 has pseudogene status. This CDR3 has 15 residues. The CDR3: CASSTDRELCYGYTF. CDR3 nucleotide sequence: TGTGCCAGTTCCACGGACAGGGAGCTTTGCTATGGCTACACCTTC.

This rearrangement joins TRBV30 to TRBJ1-2; TRBD1 agrees at 7 bases. The V gene's germline CDR1 is GTSNPN and CDR2 SVGIG (reference sequence). There are 11 residues in the CDR3. Trimming removed 1 base from V and 8 bases from J; junction bases left unmatched: 1. This chain's CDR3 is CAWSGTGGYTF. In DNA, the CDR3 is TGTGCCTGGAGTGGGACAGGCGGCTACACCTTC.